What follows are 19 T cell receptor beta chains derived from one specimen sequenced in a study of cytomegalovirus exposure and HLA in healthy donors. Amplification used 60 Vbeta primers and 13 Jbeta primers. This table comes from immunoSEQ multiplex PCR, and its TCRdb copy is limited to in-frame clones, with some not included. The sample records roughly 100,000 clones, about four fifths being singletons. Sequencing used PBMCs. These TCRs come from a man aged 25 to 40 in good health and CMV-seronegative.

This clone was detected only a few times. V and J are TRBV6-6 and TRBJ2-5; TRBD2 is a possible D gene (5 bases). The germline V gene encodes CDR1 MNHNY and CDR2 SVGAGI (reference sequence). V lost 8 bases and J 2 bases, leaving 12 bases between the germline ends. The CDR3 has 13 residues. CDR3 region: CASASSSQETQYF. The CDR3, as DNA: TGTGCCAGCGCTTCTAGCAGTCAAGAGACCCAGTACTTC.

The V call is TRBV19, the J call TRBJ2-2, with 7 nucleotides matching TRBD1. Germline lookup yields CDR1 LNHDA and CDR2 SQIVND (reference sequence). The CDR3 length is 16 residues. Trimming took 5 bases from V and 1 from J; bases not matched to a gene: 7. CDR3 protein: CASSAYRGRNTGELFF. CDR3 in DNA: TGTGCCAGTAGTGCTTACAGGGGACGGAACACCGGGGAGCTGTTTTTT.

The gene calls are TRBV2 and TRBJ2-7; 9 bases line up with TRBD1. This CDR3 spans 14 amino acids. V was pared by 4 bases and J by 2 bases, with 3 bases of the junction left unmatched. Germline V gene sequence: CDR1 SNHLY, CDR2 FYNNEI. The CDR3 DNA sequence: TGTGCCAGCAGTGTGCGGGACAGGGCCTACGAGCAGTACTTC. It translates to CASSVRDRAYEQYF. Full variable domain (remainder filled in from reference TRBV2 and TRBJ2-7): EPEVTQTPSHQVTQMGQEVILRCVPISNHLYFYWYRQILGQKVEFLVSFYNNEISEKSEIFDDQFSVERPDGSNFTLKIRSTKLEDSAMYFCASSVRDRAYEQYFGPGTRLTVT.

The chain uses TRBV4-1 and TRBJ2-3; no clear D. Germline V gives CDR1 MGHRA, CDR2 YSYEKL. Trimming stripped 3 bases from V and 2 bases from J, with 12 bases between. This CDR3 contains 15 residues. The CDR3 here is CASSHPVHLTDTQYF. CDR3 DNA: TGCGCCAGCAGCCATCCTGTACACCTCACAGATACGCAGTATTTT.

The chain carries TRBV28 and TRBJ2-5; weak D call: TRBD2 (5 bases). CDR1 MDHEN and CDR2 SYDVKM come from the germline V gene. The V end was cut by 6 bases, the J end by 7 bases, with 15 bases between. The CDR3 contains 13 residues. As DNA, the CDR3 is TGTGCCAGCAGACCCCGACGGGAAAGGACCCAGTACTTC. Protein: CASRPRRERTQYF.

V is TRBV18 and J is TRBJ1-1, with TRBD1 matching over 9 bases. Looked up from germline, CDR1 is KGHSH and CDR2 is LQKENI. V lost 4 bases to trimming and J lost 4 bases; unmatched junction nucleotides: 7. The CDR3 covers 15 residues. The CDR3 loop reads CASSRGQGESTEAFF. The CDR3, as DNA: TGTGCCAGCTCACGGGGACAGGGAGAATCCACTGAAGCTTTCTTT. The whole variable domain, filled in from reference TRBV18 and TRBJ1-1, reads NAGVMQNPRHLVRRRGQEARLRCSPMKGHSHVYWYRQLPEEGLKFMVYLQKENIIDESGMPKERFSAEFPKEGPSILRIQQVVRGDSAAYFCASSRGQGESTEAFFGQGTRLTVV.

The chain combines TRBV7-2 with TRBJ2-5; 9 bases match TRBD1. The CDR3 runs 15 residues. After removal of 5 bases from V and 4 bases from J, the junction contained 8 bases not matched to a gene. Germline V CDR1 and CDR2: SGHTA, FQGNSA. Here the CDR3 DNA reads TGTGCCAGCAGCCAAGGGACAGGGATCTTAGAGACCCAGTACTTC. Amino acid sequence: CASSQGTGILETQYF.

V and J are TRBV6-5 and TRBJ2-4; TRBD2 agrees at 12 bases. CDR1 is MNHEY and CDR2 is SVGAGI in the germline V gene. V gave up 4 bases and J gave up 7 bases; unmatched junction bases: 8. There are 16 residues in the CDR3. The CDR3 DNA follows: TGTGCCAGCAGTTCGGAGACTAGCGGGAGTTGGAACATTCAGTACTTC. As protein: CASSSETSGSWNIQYF.

This chain connects TRBV6-1 to TRBJ1-3, with D unresolved. Germline CDR1 is MNHNS and CDR2 is SASEGT. Trimming took 1 base from V and 1 from J, leaving 8 bases between them. The CDR3 has 15 residues. This chain's CDR3 is CASSEDRVSGNTIYF. The CDR3, as DNA: TGTGCCAGCAGTGAAGACAGAGTGTCTGGAAACACCATATATTTT.

Here the CDR3 DNA reads TGTGCCAGCAGCCCCTATCCTAGCGGGAGTGCCTACGAGCAGTACTTC. Translating gives CASSPYPSGSAYEQYF. The chain joins TRBV7-8 to TRBJ2-7; TRBD2 matches at 10 bases. V lost 5 bases and J lost 2; bases outside the gene matches: 9. This CDR3 has 16 amino acids. CDR1 SGHVS and CDR2 FQNEAQ come from the germline V gene. The complete variable domain, with remaining parts taken from reference TRBV7-8 and TRBJ2-7, reads GAGVSQSPRYKVAKRGQDVALRCDPISGHVSLFWYQQALGQGPEFLTYFQNEAQLDKSGLPSDRFFAERPEGSVSTLKIQRTQQEDSAVYLCASSPYPSGSAYEQYFGPGTRLTVT.

The V call is TRBV4-2, the J call TRBJ1-3; no clear D gene. This CDR3 is built from 16 residues. V was shortened by 0 bases and J by 2 bases, with 11 bases between the two germline ends. CDR1 is LGHNA and CDR2 is YNFKEQ in the germline V gene. DNA of the CDR3: TGTGCCAGCAGCCAAGAGCCCCTCGGGACTGGAAACACCATATATTTT. Protein: CASSQEPLGTGNTIYF.

V and J are TRBV18 and TRBJ2-1, with TRBD2 as a possible D gene (6 bases). Trimming shortened V by 0 bases and J by 3 bases, and 15 bases separated the two germline ends. The CDR3 consists of 17 residues. The V gene's germline CDR1 is KGHSH and CDR2 LQKENI. The CDR3, as DNA: TGTGCCAGCTCACCACCCGCCGGGACTCAATTCTACAATGAGCAGTTCTTC. Amino acid sequence: CASSPPAGTQFYNEQFF.

V and J are TRBV4-2 and TRBJ2-1; TRBD1 matches 7 bases. CDR1 is LGHNA and CDR2 is YNFKEQ in the germline V gene. The CDR3 runs to 16 residues. V was pared by 2 bases and J by 2 bases, with 6 bases of the junction left unmatched. CDR3 loop: CASSQRTGETYNEQFF. In DNA, the CDR3 is TGTGCCAGCAGCCAAAGGACAGGTGAAACCTACAATGAGCAGTTCTTC.

The rearrangement uses TRBV7-2 and TRBJ2-7; 8 nucleotides line up with TRBD1. The V gene's germline CDR1 is SGHTA and CDR2 FQGNSA. This CDR3 spans 15 amino acids. V was pared by 4 bases and J by 3 bases, with 8 bases of the junction left unmatched. CDR3 protein: CASSYRQGYYYEQYF. In DNA form, the CDR3 reads TGTGCCAGCAGCTACCGACAGGGGTATTACTACGAGCAGTACTTC. Based on the CDR3 plus reference TRBV7-2 and TRBJ2-7, the full variable domain is GAGVSQSPSNKVTEKGKDVELRCDPISGHTALYWYRQSLGQGLEFLIYFQGNSAPDKSGLPSDRFSAERTGGSVSTLTIQRTQQEDSAVYLCASSYRQGYYYEQYFGPGTRLTVT.

In this sample, this clone turned up once. This chain joins TRBV5-1 and TRBJ2-1, with 12 bases aligning to TRBD2. This CDR3 has 17 residues. From germline, CDR1 is SGHRS and CDR2 YFSETQ. The V segment lost 2 bases and the J segment 2 bases; nucleotides outside the gene matches: 5. This chain's CDR3 is CASSFLASGGAYNEQFF. The CDR3 DNA follows: TGCGCCAGCAGCTTCTTGGCTAGCGGGGGGGCCTACAATGAGCAGTTCTTC.

The chain carries TRBV28 and TRBJ1-2; maybe TRBD1 (5 bases). Germline V gene data show CDR1 as MDHEN and CDR2 as SYDVKM. Trimming shortened V by 10 bases and J by 6 bases, and 15 bases separated the two germline ends. The CDR3 is 12 residues long. The CDR3 loop is CATYFGGHGYTF. The DNA for the CDR3 is TGTGCCACCTACTTCGGGGGACATGGCTACACCTTC.

This clone occurred a few times. The chain employs TRBV19 and TRBJ1-2; the match to TRBD1 covers 12 bases. The CDR3 covers 14 residues. CDR1 is LNHDA and CDR2 is SQIVND in the germline V gene (reference sequence). Trimming took 5 bases from V and 7 from J; bases not matched to a gene: 5. The CDR3 nucleotides read TGTGCCAGTAGTTCTCGGGACAGGGGGCCTGGCTACACCTTC. Its protein product is CASSSRDRGPGYTF.

This clone was counted only a few times. The DNA of the CDR3 is TGCAGCGTTGAAGACGCGGACAGGGTGGGCACTGAAGCTTTCTTT. It codes for CSVEDADRVGTEAFF. The J gene is TRBJ1-1, the V gene TRBV29-1; 8 bases match TRBD1. CDR1 and CDR2 from the germline V gene are SQVTM and ANQGSEA. The CDR3 loop spans 15 amino acids. J lost 4 bases, V lost 0 bases, and 7 bases had no gene match.

The chain carries TRBV30 and TRBJ1-1, with 11 bases lining up with TRBD1. This CDR3 is built from 13 residues. Germline loops: CDR1 GTSNPN, CDR2 SVGIG (reference sequence). Trimming took 2 bases from V and 12 from J; bases not matched to a gene: 8. The CDR3 region has the DNA TGTGCCTGGAGTAGGCGGACAGGGGGCGAAACTTTCTTT. Protein sequence: CAWSRRTGGETFF.